This T cell receptor beta chain was sequenced during a study of shared clonotypes between healthy human individuals. Clones were sequenced by immunoSEQ multiplex PCR, and TCRdb holds only the in-frame ones, with some missing. This sample has approximately 2,000,000 clones, with 80% to 95% found just once. Naive CD8 cells were CD45RO-negative, positively selected for CCR7, excluding terminally differentiated effector memory CD45RA+ cells. This TCR came from a man between 18 and 29 years old in good health. Some clones in this sample may be carry-over from other donors' samples. Sample: naive CD8+ T cells from PBMCs.

CDR3 protein: CASGLVPLTGPGNEKLFF. The CDR3 nucleotides read TGTGCTAGTGGTTTGGTCCCCCTTACGGGTCCGGGTAATGAAAAACTGTTTTTT. The rearrangement links TRBV12-5 to TRBJ1-4, with D unclear. From germline, CDR1 is LGHNT and CDR2 FRNRAP. V was pared by 0 bases and J by 4 bases, with 18 bases between. This CDR3 comprises 18 residues. Using reference TRBV12-5 and TRBJ1-4 for the parts outside the CDR3, the full variable domain is DARVTQTPRHKVTEMGQEVTMRCQPILGHNTVFWYRQTMMQGLELLAYFRNRAPLDDSGMPKDRFSAEMPDATLATLKIQPSEPRDSAVYFCASGLVPLTGPGNEKLFFGSGTQLSVL.